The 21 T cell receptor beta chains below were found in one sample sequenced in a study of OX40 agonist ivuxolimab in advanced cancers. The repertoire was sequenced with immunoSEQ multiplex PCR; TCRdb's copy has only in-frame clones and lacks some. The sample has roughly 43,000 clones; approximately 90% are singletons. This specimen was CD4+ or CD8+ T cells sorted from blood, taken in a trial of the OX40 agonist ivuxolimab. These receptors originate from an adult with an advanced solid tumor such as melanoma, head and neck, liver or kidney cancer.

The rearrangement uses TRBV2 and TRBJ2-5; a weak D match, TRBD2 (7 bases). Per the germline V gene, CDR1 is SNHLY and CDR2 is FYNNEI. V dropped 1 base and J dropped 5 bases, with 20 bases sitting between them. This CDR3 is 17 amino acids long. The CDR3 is CASSEEALRGAGETQYF. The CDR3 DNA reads TGTGCCAGCAGTGAAGAGGCCCTTCGGGGGGCCGGGGAGACCCAGTACTTC.

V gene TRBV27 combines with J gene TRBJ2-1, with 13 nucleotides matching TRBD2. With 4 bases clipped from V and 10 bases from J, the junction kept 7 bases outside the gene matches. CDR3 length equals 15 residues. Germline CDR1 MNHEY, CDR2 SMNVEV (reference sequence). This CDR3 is CASSSFGLAGDEQFF. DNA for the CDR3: TGTGCCAGCAGTTCATTTGGACTAGCGGGGGACGAGCAGTTCTTC.

CDR3 in DNA: TGTGCCAGCAGCCACCGGAAAGAGGGGAGGACCTCCTACAATGAGCAGTTCTTC. It is translated as CASSHRKEGRTSYNEQFF. V gene TRBV9 combines with J gene TRBJ2-1, with D possibly matching TRBD2 (6 bases). Trimming removed 4 bases at V and 0 bases at J, with 20 bases between. CDR3 length: 18 residues. Germline-derived CDR1 and CDR2 are SGDLS and YYNGEE.

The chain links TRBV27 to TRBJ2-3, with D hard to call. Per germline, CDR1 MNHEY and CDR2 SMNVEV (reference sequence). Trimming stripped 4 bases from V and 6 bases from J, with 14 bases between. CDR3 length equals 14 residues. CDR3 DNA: TGTGCCAGCAGTTCTACACCCACCGGGGATACGCAGTATTTT. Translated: CASSSTPTGDTQYF.

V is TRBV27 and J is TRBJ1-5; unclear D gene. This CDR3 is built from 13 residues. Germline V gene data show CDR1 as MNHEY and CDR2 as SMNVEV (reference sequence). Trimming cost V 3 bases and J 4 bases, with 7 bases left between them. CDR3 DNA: TGTGCCAGCAGTTTGGGAAGAAATCAGCCCCAGCATTTT. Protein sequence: CASSLGRNQPQHF.

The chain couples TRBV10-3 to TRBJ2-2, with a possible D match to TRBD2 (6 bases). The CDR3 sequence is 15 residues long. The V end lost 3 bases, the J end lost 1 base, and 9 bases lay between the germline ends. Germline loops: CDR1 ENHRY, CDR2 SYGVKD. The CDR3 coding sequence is TGTGCCATCAGTGAAGCAGCGGGGAACACCGGGGAGCTGTTTTTT. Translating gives CAISEAAGNTGELFF.

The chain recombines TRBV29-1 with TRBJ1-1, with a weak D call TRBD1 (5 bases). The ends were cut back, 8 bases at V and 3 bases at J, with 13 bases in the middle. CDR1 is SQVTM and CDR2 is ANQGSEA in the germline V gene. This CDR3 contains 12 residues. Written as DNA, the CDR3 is TGCAGCTCCACGGGGCCGCACACTGAAGCTTTCTTT. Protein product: CSSTGPHTEAFF.

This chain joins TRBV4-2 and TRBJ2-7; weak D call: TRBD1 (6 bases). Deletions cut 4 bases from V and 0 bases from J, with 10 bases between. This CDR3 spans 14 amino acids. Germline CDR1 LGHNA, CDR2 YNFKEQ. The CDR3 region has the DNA TGTGCCAGCAGCCCAGGACAGAACTCCTACGAGCAGTACTTC. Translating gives CASSPGQNSYEQYF.

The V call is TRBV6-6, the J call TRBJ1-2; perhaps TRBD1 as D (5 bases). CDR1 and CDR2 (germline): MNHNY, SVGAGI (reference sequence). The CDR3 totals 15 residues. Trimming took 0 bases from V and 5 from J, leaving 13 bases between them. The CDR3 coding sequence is TGTGCCAGCAGTTACTCGACAGCTTCAACTTATGGCTACACCTTC. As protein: CASSYSTASTYGYTF.

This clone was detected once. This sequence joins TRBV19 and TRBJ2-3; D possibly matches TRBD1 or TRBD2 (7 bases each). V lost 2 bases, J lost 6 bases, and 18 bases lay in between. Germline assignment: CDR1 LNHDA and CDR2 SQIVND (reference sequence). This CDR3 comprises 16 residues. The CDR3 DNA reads TGTGCCAGTAGTATAAGCTTGGGGAGGGGGCTGGATACGCAGTATTTT. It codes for CASSISLGRGLDTQYF. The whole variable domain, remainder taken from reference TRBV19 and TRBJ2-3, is DGGITQSPKYLFRKEGQNVTLSCEQNLNHDAMYWYRQDPGQGLRLIYYSQIVNDFQKGDIAEGYSVSREKKESFPLTVTSAQKNPTAFYLCASSISLGRGLDTQYFGPGTRLTVL.

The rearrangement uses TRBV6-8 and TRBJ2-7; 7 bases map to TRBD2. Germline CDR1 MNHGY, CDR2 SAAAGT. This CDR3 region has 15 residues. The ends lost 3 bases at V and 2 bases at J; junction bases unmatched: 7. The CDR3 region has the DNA TGTGCCAGCAGTTATCGCGGGGGAACGACCTACGAGCAGTACTTC. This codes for CASSYRGGTTYEQYF.

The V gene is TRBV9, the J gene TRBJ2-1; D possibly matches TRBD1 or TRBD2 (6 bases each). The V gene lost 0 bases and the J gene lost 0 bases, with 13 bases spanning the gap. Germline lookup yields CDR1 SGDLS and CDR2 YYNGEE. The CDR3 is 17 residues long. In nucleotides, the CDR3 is TGTGCCAGCAGCGTAGGGGGGGCCCACCTCTCCTACAATGAGCAGTTCTTC. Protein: CASSVGGAHLSYNEQFF.

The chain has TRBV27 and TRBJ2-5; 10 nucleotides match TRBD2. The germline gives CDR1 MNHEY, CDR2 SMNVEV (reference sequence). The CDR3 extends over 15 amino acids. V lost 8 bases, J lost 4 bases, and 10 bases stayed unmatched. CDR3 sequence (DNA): TGTGCCAGCCTGGAAATAGCGGGGGGTCGAGAGACCCAGTACTTC. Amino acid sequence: CASLEIAGGRETQYF.

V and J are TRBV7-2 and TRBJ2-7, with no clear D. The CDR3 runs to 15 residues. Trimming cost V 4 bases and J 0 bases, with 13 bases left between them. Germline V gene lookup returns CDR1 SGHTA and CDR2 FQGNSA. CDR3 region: CASSSLMGSSYEQYF. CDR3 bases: TGTGCCAGCAGCTCCCTAATGGGCAGCTCCTACGAGCAGTACTTC.

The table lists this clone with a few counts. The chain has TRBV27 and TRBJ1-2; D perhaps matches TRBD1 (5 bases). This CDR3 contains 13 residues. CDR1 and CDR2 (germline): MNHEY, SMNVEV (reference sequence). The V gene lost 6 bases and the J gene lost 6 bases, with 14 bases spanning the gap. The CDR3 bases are TGTGCCAGCAGGGGGAGGGGTATCGATGGCTACACCTTC. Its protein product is CASRGRGIDGYTF.

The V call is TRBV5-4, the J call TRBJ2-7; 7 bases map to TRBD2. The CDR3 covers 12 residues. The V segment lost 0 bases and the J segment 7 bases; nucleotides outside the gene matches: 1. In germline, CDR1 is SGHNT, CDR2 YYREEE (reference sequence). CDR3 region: CASSLGGGEQYF. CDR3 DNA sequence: TGTGCCAGCAGCTTGGGGGGAGGGGAGCAGTACTTC.

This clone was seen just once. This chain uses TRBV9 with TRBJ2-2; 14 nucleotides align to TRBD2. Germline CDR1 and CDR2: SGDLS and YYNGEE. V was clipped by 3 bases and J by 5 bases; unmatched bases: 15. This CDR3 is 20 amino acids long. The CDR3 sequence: CASSATDGLAGGVGTGELFF. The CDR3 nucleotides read TGTGCCAGCAGCGCTACAGATGGACTAGCGGGAGGAGTTGGGACCGGGGAGCTGTTTTTT.

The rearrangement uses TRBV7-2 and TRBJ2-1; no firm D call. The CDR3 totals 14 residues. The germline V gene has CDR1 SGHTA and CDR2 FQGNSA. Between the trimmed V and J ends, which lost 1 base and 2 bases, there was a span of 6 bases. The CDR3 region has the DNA TGTGCCAGCAGCTTAGGTGCACCCTACAATGAGCAGTTCTTC. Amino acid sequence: CASSLGAPYNEQFF. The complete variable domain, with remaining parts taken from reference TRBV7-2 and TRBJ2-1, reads GAGVSQSPSNKVTEKGKDVELRCDPISGHTALYWYRQSLGQGLEFLIYFQGNSAPDKSGLPSDRFSAERTGGSVSTLTIQRTQQEDSAVYLCASSLGAPYNEQFFGPGTRLTVL.

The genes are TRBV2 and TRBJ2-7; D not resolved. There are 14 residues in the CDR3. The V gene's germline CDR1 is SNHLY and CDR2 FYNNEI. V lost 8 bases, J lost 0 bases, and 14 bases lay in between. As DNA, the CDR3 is TGTGCCAGCGCCACACCGGCTTACTCCTACGAGCAGTACTTC. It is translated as CASATPAYSYEQYF. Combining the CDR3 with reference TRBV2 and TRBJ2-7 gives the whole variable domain EPEVTQTPSHQVTQMGQEVILRCVPISNHLYFYWYRQILGQKVEFLVSFYNNEISEKSEIFDDQFSVERPDGSNFTLKIRSTKLEDSAMYFCASATPAYSYEQYFGPGTRLTVT.

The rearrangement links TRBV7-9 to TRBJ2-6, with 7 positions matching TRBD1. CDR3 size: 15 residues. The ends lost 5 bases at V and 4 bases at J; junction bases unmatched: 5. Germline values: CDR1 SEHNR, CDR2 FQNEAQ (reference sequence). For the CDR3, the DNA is TGTGCCAGCAGCGCACAGGGGTCCGGGGCCAACGTCCTGACTTTC. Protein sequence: CASSAQGSGANVLTF. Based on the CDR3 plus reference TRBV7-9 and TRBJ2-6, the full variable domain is DTGVSQNPRHKITKRGQNVTFRCDPISEHNRLYWYRQTLGQGPEFLTYFQNEAQLEKSRLLSDRFSAERPKGSFSTLEIQRTEQGDSAMYLCASSAQGSGANVLTFGAGSRLTVL.

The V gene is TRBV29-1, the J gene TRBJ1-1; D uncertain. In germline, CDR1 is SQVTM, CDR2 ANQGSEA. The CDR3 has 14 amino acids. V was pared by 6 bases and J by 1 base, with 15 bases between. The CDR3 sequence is CSVVGPLKNTEAFF. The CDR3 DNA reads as TGCAGCGTGGTAGGTCCCCTAAAGAACACTGAAGCTTTCTTT.